This T cell receptor beta chain came from a study of T cells in Graves' hyperthyroidism and ophthalmopathy. The study's findings and limits: The authors' 13 V-J model separated ophthalmopathy from stable hyperthyroidism.

Orbital computed tomography and thyroid ultrasound, together with serum TRAb and thyroxine and clinical symptoms, were used for diagnoses. With regard to this clonotype: Its specificity is unknown.

The source material, RNA transcripts, was used to amplify TCR beta CDR3 regions. First-round RT-PCR with HTBI primers amplified the TCR CDR3 region. One entry per CDR3 protein results from TCRdb running MiXCR on the multiplex PCR reads. The sample has 500,000 to 600,000 distinct CDR3 sequences; about half are singletons. The germline V and J ends were trimmed by 10 bases and 5 bases, with 14 bases remaining between them. Germline CDR1 SGHAT, CDR2 FQDESV (reference sequence). This CDR3 is built from 12 residues. Sequencing was carried out using peripheral blood or thyroid tissue (not recorded which). The receptor was isolated from an adult woman with Graves' disease, either hyperthyroidism or ophthalmopathy (not recorded which). The rearrangement links TRBV11-1 to TRBJ2-5, with D hard to call. The CDR3 nucleotides are TGTGCCAACAAAGCGATAGAGGAGACCCAGTACTTC. Protein: CANKAIEETQYF.